The following is a TCR beta chain sequence with its context. Its antigen remains unidentified. This was a survey-level run. The data were produced by immunoSEQ multiplex PCR, yet TCRdb's version contains in-frame clones alone and is incomplete. The sample holds 40,000 to 60,000 clones; about 78% are singletons and the top ten take over 3%. The entry originates in a study of pediatric ulcerative colitis. Study overall: Several patients showed pancolitis and two showed left-sided colitis. Study-wide findings and caveats: Ulcerative colitis patients shared more blood-rectal clones than controls. Rectal pinch biopsies may have included blood-derived T cells, especially in patients with overt colitis.

Germline lookup yields CDR1 MNHNY and CDR2 SVGAGI (reference sequence). This CDR3 has 15 amino acids. V gave up 6 bases and J gave up 5 bases; unmatched junction bases: 9. One to two pinch biopsies were taken from the rectum during colonoscopy. The receptor was derived from a girl aged 10 to 17 with moderate ulcerative colitis. The chain couples TRBV6-6 to TRBJ2-3, with 9 bases lining up with TRBD2. The sequenced material came from gut tissue. For the CDR3, the DNA is TGTGCCAGCAGCGGGACTAGCTTAGGAGAAGATACGCAGTATTTT. This sequence encodes CASSGTSLGEDTQYF.